This T cell receptor beta chain was found in a study of blood T cell repertoires in COVID-19. Whole-study context: The analysed material was cDNA or gDNA that came from T cells, B-cell-depleted T cells, or PBMCs.

This clone was seen only a few times. The table came from immunoSEQ multiplex PCR; TCRdb's copy has only in-frame clones and leaves some out. The repertoire holds approximately 160,000 clones, with about four fifths as singletons. The length of the CDR3 is 13 residues. The germline V gene encodes CDR1 LNHDA and CDR2 SQIVND (reference sequence). The V gene end was trimmed by 6 bases and the J gene end by 4 bases; junction bases not matched to a gene: 5. Sequenced: peripheral blood. This chain connects TRBV19 to TRBJ1-2; TRBD1 matches 7 bases. This sequence originates from an elderly woman with acute or convalescent COVID-19. The CDR3 loop reads CASSEGQTYGYTF. In nucleotides, the CDR3 is TGTGCCAGTAGCGAGGGACAGACCTATGGCTACACCTTC. The entire variable domain, with the rest obtained from reference TRBV19 and TRBJ1-2, is as follows: DGGITQSPKYLFRKEGQNVTLSCEQNLNHDAMYWYRQDPGQGLRLIYYSQIVNDFQKGDIAEGYSVSREKKESFPLTVTSAQKNPTAFYLCASSEGQTYGYTFGSGTRLTVV.